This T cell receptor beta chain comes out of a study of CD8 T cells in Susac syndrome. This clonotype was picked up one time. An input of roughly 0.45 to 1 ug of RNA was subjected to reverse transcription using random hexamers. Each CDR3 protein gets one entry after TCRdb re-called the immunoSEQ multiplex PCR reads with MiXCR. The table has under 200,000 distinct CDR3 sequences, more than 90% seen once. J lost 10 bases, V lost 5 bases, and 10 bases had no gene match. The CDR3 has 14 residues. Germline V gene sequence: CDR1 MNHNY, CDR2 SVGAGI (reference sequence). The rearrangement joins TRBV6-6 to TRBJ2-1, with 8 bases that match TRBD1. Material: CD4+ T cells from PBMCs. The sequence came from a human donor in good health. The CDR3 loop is CASSTLTGEREQFF. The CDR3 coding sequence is TGTGCCAGCAGTACCCTGACAGGGGAAAGGGAGCAGTTCTTC.